The 14 T cell receptor beta chains in this list originate from one sample, sequenced in a study of blood T cell repertoires in COVID-19. The protocol was immunoSEQ multiplex PCR, while the TCRdb copy is restricted to in-frame clones and leaves out a portion. The profile covers around 160,000 clones, with roughly 88% appearing a single time and 1% to 1.5% taken by the ten largest. The material sequenced was PBMCs or T cells enriched from blood (not recorded which). These receptors all stem from a woman aged 30 to 39 with acute COVID-19.

The chain employs TRBV28 and TRBJ1-1, with 12 bases lining up with TRBD1. J lost 4 bases, V lost 3 bases, and 6 bases had no gene match. The CDR3 is 16 amino acids. Germline V gene sequence: CDR1 MDHEN, CDR2 SYDVKM. As DNA, the CDR3 is TGTGCCAGCAGTTTGCCGGGACAGGGGGCGGGCACTGAAGCTTTCTTT. Its translation is CASSLPGQGAGTEAFF.

The chain employs TRBV3-1 (or the pseudogene TRBV3-2) and TRBJ1-1, with D hard to call. Germline values: CDR1 LGHDT, CDR2 YNNKEL (reference sequence). Trimming pared 4 bases from V and 2 bases from J, leaving 11 bases between. This CDR3 is built from 14 residues. In nucleotides, the CDR3 is TGTGCCAGCAGCCCCAGTGGGCTAAACACTGAAGCTTTCTTT. Translating it yields CASSPSGLNTEAFF.

The chain uses TRBV3-1 (or the pseudogene TRBV3-2) and TRBJ2-3, with D possibly being TRBD2 (6 bases). Germline loops: CDR1 LGHDT, CDR2 YNNKEL (reference sequence). V was trimmed by 4 bases and J by 0 bases, leaving 8 bases between them. The CDR3 has 14 residues. This CDR3 is CASSPTSSTDTQYF. CDR3 DNA sequence: TGTGCCAGCAGCCCCACTAGCAGCACAGATACGCAGTATTTT.

This clone was observed once. The chain recombines TRBV7-8 with TRBJ2-5; D might be TRBD2 (6 bases). The V end lost 1 base, the J end lost 6 bases, and 12 bases lay between the germline ends. The CDR3 spans 14 residues. Germline values: CDR1 SGHVS, CDR2 FQNEAQ. The CDR3 nucleotides are TGTGCCAGCAGCTTAGGCACTAGCATCCAGACCCAGTACTTC. This encodes CASSLGTSIQTQYF.

The genes are TRBV9 and TRBJ1-1; D may be TRBD1 (6 bases). Germline loops: CDR1 SGDLS, CDR2 YYNGEE. The CDR3 loop spans 14 amino acids. V gave up 1 base and J gave up 6 bases, with 13 bases separating them. CDR3 amino acids: CASSVMSSGAEAFF. CDR3 bases: TGTGCCAGCAGCGTAATGAGTTCAGGGGCTGAAGCTTTCTTT. Drawing the rest from reference TRBV9 and TRBJ1-1, the complete variable domain is DSGVTQTPKHLITATGQRVTLRCSPRSGDLSVYWYQQSLDQGLQFLIQYYNGEERAKGNILERFSAQQFPDLHSELNLSSLELGDSALYFCASSVMSSGAEAFFGQGTRLTVV.

The J gene is TRBJ2-1, the V gene TRBV27; 11 bases map to TRBD2. After removal of 8 bases from V and 8 bases from J, the junction contained 8 bases not matched to a gene. CDR1 is MNHEY and CDR2 is SMNVEV in the germline V gene (reference sequence). This CDR3 has 14 amino acids. CDR3 loop: CASAPSGRIDEQFF. The CDR3 nucleotides are TGTGCCAGCGCCCCTAGCGGGAGGATCGATGAGCAGTTCTTC.

The chain employs TRBV2 and TRBJ2-7; possible D gene TRBD1, 6 bases. V was trimmed by 6 bases and J by 0 bases, leaving 12 bases between them. The CDR3 extends over 14 amino acids. Looked up from germline, CDR1 is SNHLY and CDR2 is FYNNEI. CDR3 DNA sequence: TGTGCCAGCAGAGCTACAGGGAACTCCTACGAGCAGTACTTC. Protein sequence: CASRATGNSYEQYF.

Only one count was recorded for this clone. The chain couples TRBV28 to TRBJ1-1; D is unresolved. Germline CDR1 and CDR2: MDHEN and SYDVKM. V shed 3 bases and J shed 11 bases, with 10 bases lying between them. This CDR3 spans 11 amino acids. The CDR3 spells CASSFGSLAFF. DNA of the CDR3: TGTGCCAGCAGTTTTGGCAGTCTGGCTTTCTTT.

The chain uses TRBV4-3 and TRBJ2-7; 8 bases are a match to TRBD2. V was clipped by 0 bases and J by 6 bases; unmatched bases: 7. The CDR3 length is 15 residues. Looked up from germline, CDR1 is LGHNA and CDR2 is YSLEER. CDR3 in DNA: TGCGCCAGCAGCCAAGAAGCGGGAGTTATAAGCGAGCAGTACTTC. Protein sequence: CASSQEAGVISEQYF.

This chain joins TRBV5-4 and TRBJ1-1; possibly TRBD1 for D (6 bases). Per the germline V gene, CDR1 is SGHNT and CDR2 is YYREEE (reference sequence). V was clipped by 4 bases and J by 1 base, with 20 bases between them. The CDR3 length is 17 residues. This CDR3 reads CASSPRGGLHGNTEAFF. Written as DNA, the CDR3 is TGTGCCAGCAGCCCTCGGGGGGGGCTACACGGGAACACTGAAGCTTTCTTT.

The chain couples TRBV20-1 to TRBJ2-7, with TRBD2 identical over 7 bases. The CDR3 sequence is 11 residues long. V lost 6 bases to trimming and J lost 5 bases; unmatched junction nucleotides: 4. Germline V lookup: CDR1 DFQATT, CDR2 SNEGSKA (reference sequence). CDR3 sequence (DNA): TGCAGTGCGACGACTAGCCACGAGCAGTACTTC. Protein: CSATTSHEQYF.

The CDR3: CASSRAGADYEQYF. CDR3 nucleotide sequence: TGTGCCAGCAGCCGAGCGGGAGCCGACTACGAGCAGTACTTC. This chain joins TRBV27 and TRBJ2-7, with 8 bases matching TRBD2. Looked up from germline, CDR1 is MNHEY and CDR2 is SMNVEV (reference sequence). V was clipped by 6 bases and J by 3 bases; unmatched bases: 7. The CDR3 covers 14 residues.

The chain has TRBV29-1 and TRBJ2-3; D might be TRBD1 (6 bases). V lost 3 bases, J lost 10 bases, and 14 bases lay in between. This CDR3 contains 12 residues. Per the germline V gene, CDR1 is SQVTM and CDR2 is ANQGSEA. DNA for the CDR3: TGCAGCGTTGAGGACCCAGGGGATCCGCAGTATTTT. Its translation: CSVEDPGDPQYF.

The chain is built from TRBV11-2 and TRBJ1-2, with 8 bases fitting TRBD1. Germline V lookup: CDR1 SGHAT, CDR2 FQNNGV. The CDR3 is 16 amino acids. Trimming cost V 0 bases and J 4 bases; bases outside gene matches: 7. The DNA for the CDR3 is TGTGCCAGCAGCTTAGATCAGGGGGCGCTTATCTATGGCTACACCTTC. Its translation is CASSLDQGALIYGYTF.